This T cell receptor (beta chain) is drawn from a study of T cell repertoires in cytomegalovirus infection. TCRdb recomputed calls from the reads with MiXCR, one row per CDR3 protein. Among roughly 630,000 distinct CDR3 sequences, less than 25% were seen once, and the ten largest hold roughly 8%. Germline CDR1 reads MNHEY; CDR2 reads SVGAGI. This CDR3 has 16 amino acids. A remark on this clonotype: At one of its ends the junction is not consistent with the germline gene, which may arise from a read error.

The receptor was isolated from a human donor in good health (CMV status not recorded). Some clones in this sample may be carry-over from other donors' samples. Sequencing was done on a sample of CD8+ T cells from PBMCs. This chain links TRBV6-5 with TRBJ2-1; 16 bases fit TRBD2. The CDR3, as DNA: TGTACCAGCAGTTACGGGACTAGCGGGGGGGCCAATGAGCAGTTCTTC. Its protein is CTSSYGTSGGANEQFF.